This T cell receptor (beta chain) is drawn from a study of early T cells in non-severe SARS-CoV-2 infection. Turning to the study itself: Unsorted whole blood bulk RNA was sequenced, with unpaired chains. Study-level findings and limits: Anti-spike CD8 specificities were favored by VDJdb matching, whose results missed private and CD4 specificities.

Ten or more counts support this clonotype. Its antigen remains unidentified. cDNA molecules, individually, were tagged with unique molecular identifiers. TCRdb passed the 5' RACE reads through MiXCR, listing each CDR3 protein once. The sample contains approximately 46,000 distinct CDR3 sequences, 20% to 25% of which appear only once. Looked up from germline, CDR1 is SGHTA and CDR2 is FQGNSA. V shed 5 bases and J shed 2 bases, with 3 bases lying between them. The CDR3 extends over 11 amino acids. The specimen was whole blood, collected at baseline. The rearrangement links TRBV7-2 to TRBJ2-5, with D uncertain. The TCR originated in an adult who was a healthcare worker with PCR-confirmed SARS-CoV-2 infection or an uninfected control (not recorded which). This chain's CDR3 is CASSPQETQYF. The CDR3 region has the DNA TGTGCCAGCAGCCCTCAAGAGACCCAGTACTTC.